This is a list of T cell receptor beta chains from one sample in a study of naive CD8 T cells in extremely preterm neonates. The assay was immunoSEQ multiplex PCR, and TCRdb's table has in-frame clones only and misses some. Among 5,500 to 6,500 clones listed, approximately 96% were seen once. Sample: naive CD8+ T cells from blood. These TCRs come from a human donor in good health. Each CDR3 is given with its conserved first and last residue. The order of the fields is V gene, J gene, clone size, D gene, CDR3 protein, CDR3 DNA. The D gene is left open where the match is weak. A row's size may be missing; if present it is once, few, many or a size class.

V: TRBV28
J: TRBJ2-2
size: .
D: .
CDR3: CASTPGTSNTGELFF
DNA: TGTGCCAGCACTCCGGGGACTTCGAACACCGGGGAGCTGTTTTTT

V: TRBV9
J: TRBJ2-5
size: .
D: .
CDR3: CASSVASGQETQYF
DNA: TGTGCCAGCAGCGTAGCTTCAGGCCAAGAGACCCAGTACTTC

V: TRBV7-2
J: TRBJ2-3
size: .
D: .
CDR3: CASSSWGGTDTQYF
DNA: TGTGCCAGCAGCTCCTGGGGGGGCACAGATACGCAGTATTTT

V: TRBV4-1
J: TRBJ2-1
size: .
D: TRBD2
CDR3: CASSQPGLGEAFF
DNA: TGCGCCAGCAGCCAACCGGGACTAGGGGAAGCTTTCTTC

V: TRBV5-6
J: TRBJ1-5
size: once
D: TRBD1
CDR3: CASSRRTGDFNQPQHF
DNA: TGTGCCAGCAGCAGGCGGACAGGGGATTTCAATCAGCCCCAGCATTTT

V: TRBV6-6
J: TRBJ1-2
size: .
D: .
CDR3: CASSYTVAGDGYTF
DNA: TGTGCCAGCAGTTACACCGTCGCGGGAGATGGCTACACCTTC

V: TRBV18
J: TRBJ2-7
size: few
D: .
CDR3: CASSSTGPSYEQYF
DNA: TGTGCCAGCTCATCGACAGGTCCGTCCTACGAGCAGTACTTC

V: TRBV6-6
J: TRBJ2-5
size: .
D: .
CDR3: CASSSRVGGQTQYF
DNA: TGTGCCAGCAGTTCCCGGGTTGGAGGACAGACCCAGTACTTC

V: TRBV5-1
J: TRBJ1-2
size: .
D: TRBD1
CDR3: CASSPDRDGYTF
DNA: TGCGCCAGCAGCCCCGACAGGGACGGCTACACCTTC

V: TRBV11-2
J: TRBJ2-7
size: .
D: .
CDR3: CASSLVFYGGEQYF
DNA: TGTGCCAGCAGCTTAGTGTTTTACGGGGGCGAGCAGTACTTC

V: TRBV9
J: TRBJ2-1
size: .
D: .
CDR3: CASSVVLSGGRNEQFF
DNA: TGTGCCAGCAGCGTAGTGTTAAGTGGGGGGAGGAATGAGCAGTTCTTC

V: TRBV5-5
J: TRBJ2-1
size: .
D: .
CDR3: CAGALSSYNEQFF
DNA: TGTGCCGGGGCCCTTAGCTCCTACAATGAGCAGTTCTTC

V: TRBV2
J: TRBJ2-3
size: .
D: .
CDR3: CASSHGGAGTDTQYF
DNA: TGTGCCAGCAGTCACGGGGGAGCTGGTACAGATACGCAGTATTTT

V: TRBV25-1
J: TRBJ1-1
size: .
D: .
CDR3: CASSEWTGAEAFF
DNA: TGTGCCAGCAGTGAATGGACGGGAGCTGAAGCTTTCTTT

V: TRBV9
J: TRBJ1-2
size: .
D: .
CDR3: CASSVAASLGINYGYTF
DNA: TGTGCCAGCAGCGTAGCGGCCAGTCTCGGGATTAACTATGGCTACACCTTC

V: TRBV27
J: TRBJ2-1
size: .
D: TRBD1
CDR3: CASSSGQVEPLKQFF
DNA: TGTGCCAGCAGTTCCGGACAGGTTGAGCCTTTAAAGCAGTTCTTC

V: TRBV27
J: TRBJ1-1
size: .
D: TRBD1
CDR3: CASRLGGTVNTEAFF
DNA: TGTGCCAGCAGGCTGGGTGGGACAGTGAACACTGAAGCTTTCTTT

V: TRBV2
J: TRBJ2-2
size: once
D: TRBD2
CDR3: CASTRRLAGTGELFF
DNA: TGTGCCAGCACTCGGAGACTAGCGGGAACCGGGGAGCTGTTTTTT

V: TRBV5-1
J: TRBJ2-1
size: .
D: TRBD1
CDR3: CASSLFWRQGAYNEQFF
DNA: TGCGCCAGCAGCCTTTTTTGGAGACAGGGGGCCTACAATGAGCAGTTCTTC

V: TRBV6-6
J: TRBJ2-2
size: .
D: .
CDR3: CASSYSTGELFF
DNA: TGTGCCAGCAGTTATTCGACCGGGGAGCTGTTTTTT

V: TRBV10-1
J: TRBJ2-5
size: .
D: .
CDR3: CASSEGKEREETQYF
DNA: TGCGCCAGCAGTGAGGGGAAGGAGCGGGAAGAGACCCAGTACTTC

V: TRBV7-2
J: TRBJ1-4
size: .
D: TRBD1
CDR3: CASSLGRGRDNEKLFF
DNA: TGTGCCAGCAGCTTAGGCAGGGGGCGGGATAATGAAAAACTGTTTTTT